The 8 T cell receptor beta chains below were found in one sample sequenced in a study of technical replicates of blood from several donors. Clones were sequenced by immunoSEQ multiplex PCR, and TCRdb holds only the in-frame ones, with some missing. Of about 48,000 clones in the sample, about 90% were seen once. Sequencing was done on a sample of PBMCs. The receptor source for this set is a human donor in good health. Some clones in this sample may be carry-over from other donors' samples.

In its sample, this clone was seen once. The J gene is TRBJ2-3, the V gene TRBV25-1; 13 bases match TRBD2. The J segment lost 5 bases and the V segment lost 3 bases, leaving 8 bases of the junction unmatched. The V gene's germline CDR1 is MGHDK and CDR2 SYGVNS. The CDR3 has 17 residues. The DNA for the CDR3 is TGTGCCAGCAGTGATCCGGGACTAGCGGGATGGCGAGATACGCAGTATTTT. This sequence encodes CASSDPGLAGWRDTQYF. The complete variable domain, with remaining parts taken from reference TRBV25-1 and TRBJ2-3, reads EADIYQTPRYLVIGTGKKITLECSQTMGHDKMYWYQQDPGMELHLIHYSYGVNSTEKGDLSSESTVSRIRTEHFPLTLESARPSHTSQYLCASSDPGLAGWRDTQYFGPGTRLTVL.

The J gene is TRBJ1-2, the V gene TRBV29-1; perhaps TRBD1 as D (5 bases). The length of the CDR3 is 11 residues. Between the trimmed V and J ends, which lost 5 bases and 10 bases, there was a span of 14 bases. Germline V gene sequence: CDR1 SQVTM, CDR2 ANQGSEA. The CDR3 DNA follows: TGCAGCGTTCAAGGGGCGGGGGACTACACCTTC. Translating gives CSVQGAGDYTF.

This chain uses TRBV29-1 with TRBJ1-1, with 8 bases aligning to TRBD1. The CDR3 has 13 amino acids. Germline CDR1 SQVTM, CDR2 ANQGSEA. V gave up 7 bases and J gave up 3 bases; unmatched junction bases: 7. The CDR3: CSGKSDRDTEAFF. In DNA form, the CDR3 reads TGCAGCGGAAAATCGGACAGGGACACTGAAGCTTTCTTT.

The genes are TRBV9 and TRBJ2-1; TRBD2 is a possible D gene (6 bases). The CDR3 length is 14 residues. The germline V gene encodes CDR1 SGDLS and CDR2 YYNGEE. Trimming pared 0 bases from V and 9 bases from J, leaving 13 bases between. The CDR3 nucleotides read TGTGCCAGCAGCGTAGCGGCTAGCGTGACTGAGCAGTTCTTC. This codes for CASSVAASVTEQFF.

This clone was recorded once. This chain uses TRBV7-9 with TRBJ2-3, with a possible D match to TRBD2 (6 bases). V lost 3 bases and J 2 bases, leaving 12 bases between the germline ends. This CDR3 has 15 residues. Germline V gene lookup returns CDR1 SEHNR and CDR2 FQNEAQ (reference sequence). DNA of the CDR3: TGTGCCAGCAGCTTTCGTGGGAGGACCACAGATACGCAGTATTTT. It specifies CASSFRGRTTDTQYF.

V gene TRBV29-1 combines with J gene TRBJ2-7; 8 bases agree with TRBD2. The CDR3 loop spans 12 amino acids. Per the germline V gene, CDR1 is SQVTM and CDR2 is ANQGSEA. Trimming removed 3 bases from V and 7 bases from J; junction bases left unmatched: 5. Written as DNA, the CDR3 is TGCAGCGTTGAGAGCGGGAGTGAAGAGCAGTACTTC. Protein product: CSVESGSEEQYF.

This sequence joins TRBV4-1 and TRBJ1-4, with no clear D. This CDR3 is built from 17 residues. Trimming took 3 bases from V and 0 from J, leaving 14 bases between them. Germline CDR1 and CDR2: MGHRA and YSYEKL. The CDR3 DNA follows: TGCGCCAGCAGCCACATGTTCCTAACAGCAACTAATGAAAAACTGTTTTTT. Translated: CASSHMFLTATNEKLFF.

This chain joins TRBV4-1 and TRBJ2-7, with 7 bases that match TRBD1. The CDR3 totals 14 residues. With 5 bases clipped from V and 6 bases from J, the junction kept 10 bases outside the gene matches. CDR1 is MGHRA and CDR2 is YSYEKL in the germline V gene. CDR3 protein: CASSSVRGLSEQYF. CDR3 DNA sequence: TGCGCCAGCAGCTCAGTAAGGGGGCTTTCCGAGCAGTACTTC.